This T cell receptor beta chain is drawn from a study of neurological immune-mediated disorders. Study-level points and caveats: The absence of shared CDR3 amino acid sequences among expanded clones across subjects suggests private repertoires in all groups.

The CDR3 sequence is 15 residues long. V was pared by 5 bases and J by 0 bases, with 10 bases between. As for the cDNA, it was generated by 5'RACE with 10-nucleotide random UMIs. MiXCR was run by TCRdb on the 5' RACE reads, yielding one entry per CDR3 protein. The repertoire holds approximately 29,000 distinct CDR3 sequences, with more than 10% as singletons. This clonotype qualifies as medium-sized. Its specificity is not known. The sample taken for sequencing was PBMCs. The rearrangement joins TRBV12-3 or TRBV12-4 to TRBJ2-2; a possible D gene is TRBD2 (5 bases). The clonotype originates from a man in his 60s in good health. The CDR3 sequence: CASSPIASNTGELFF. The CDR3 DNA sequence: TGTGCCAGCAGTCCTATAGCGTCGAACACCGGGGAGCTGTTTTTT.